The next 25 T cell receptor beta chains were all read from a single sample in a study of blood T cell repertoires in COVID-19. The data were produced by immunoSEQ multiplex PCR, yet TCRdb's version contains in-frame clones alone and is incomplete. Of about 190,000 clones listed, approximately 86% are singletons. The sequencing input was PBMCs or T cells enriched from blood (not recorded which). The origin of the receptors is a woman aged 40-49 years in a cohort exposed to, infected with or recovered from COVID-19 (not recorded which).

In its sample, this clone was seen a few times. This sequence joins TRBV25-1 and TRBJ1-1, with a weak D call TRBD1 (6 bases). The CDR3 has 12 amino acids. Looked up from germline, CDR1 is MGHDK and CDR2 is SYGVNS. V was trimmed by 7 bases and J by 5 bases, leaving 11 bases between them. The CDR3 sequence: CASKRRGTEAFF. The CDR3 bases are TGTGCCAGCAAGCGCAGGGGAACTGAAGCTTTCTTT. The entire variable domain, with the rest obtained from reference TRBV25-1 and TRBJ1-1, is as follows: EADIYQTPRYLVIGTGKKITLECSQTMGHDKMYWYQQDPGMELHLIHYSYGVNSTEKGDLSSESTVSRIRTEHFPLTLESARPSHTSQYLCASKRRGTEAFFGQGTRLTVV.

V usage is TRBV7-9 and J usage is TRBJ2-5, with a possible D match to TRBD2 (6 bases). The CDR3 has 14 amino acids. Germline V gives CDR1 SEHNR, CDR2 FQNEAQ (reference sequence). Deletions cut 5 bases from V and 2 bases from J, with 12 bases between. The CDR3 nucleotides read TGTGCCAGCAGCCAGAGGGACTGGCAAGAGACCCAGTACTTC. Its translation is CASSQRDWQETQYF. Full variable domain (outside the CDR3, taken from reference TRBV7-9 and TRBJ2-5): DTGVSQNPRHKITKRGQNVTFRCDPISEHNRLYWYRQTLGQGPEFLTYFQNEAQLEKSRLLSDRFSAERPKGSFSTLEIQRTEQGDSAMYLCASSQRDWQETQYFGPGTRLLVL.

This clone turned up a few times. CDR3 DNA sequence: TGCGCCAGCAGCCCGAGCATATTGGGGACATCGGGCACTGAAGCTTTCTTT. Translation: CASSPSILGTSGTEAFF. This chain links TRBV4-3 with TRBJ1-1, with D possibly being TRBD1 (6 bases). The CDR3 loop spans 17 amino acids. The germline CDR1 and CDR2 sequences are LGHNA and YSLEER. Between the trimmed V and J ends, which lost 4 bases and 4 bases, there was a span of 22 bases.

The rearrangement joins TRBV2 to TRBJ2-3; D gene uncertain. Germline V gives CDR1 SNHLY, CDR2 FYNNEI. CDR3 size: 14 residues. V lost 4 bases and J lost 2, with 10 bases in between. The CDR3 loop is CASSVTRSTDTQYF. The CDR3 DNA sequence: TGTGCCAGCAGTGTCACCAGATCCACAGATACGCAGTATTTT.

This sequence joins TRBV28 and TRBJ1-2, with D possibly TRBD1 on 5 matching bases. CDR3 length: 15 residues. Germline values: CDR1 MDHEN, CDR2 SYDVKM. V was pared by 4 bases and J by 4 bases, with 16 bases between. CDR3 nucleotides: TGTGCCAGCAGTTCCCCGTTCCAGGGCGGCTATGGCTACACCTTC. It encodes CASSSPFQGGYGYTF.

DNA of the CDR3: TGTGCCAGCAGCAAGCGGACAGGGCCTAACTATGGCTACACCTTC. As protein: CASSKRTGPNYGYTF. V and J are TRBV9 and TRBJ1-2, with TRBD1 matching over 8 bases. V trimming: 4 bases; J trimming: 0 bases; junction bases outside the gene matches: 5. This CDR3 has 15 amino acids. The V gene's germline CDR1 is SGDLS and CDR2 YYNGEE. The complete variable domain, with remaining parts taken from reference TRBV9 and TRBJ1-2, reads DSGVTQTPKHLITATGQRVTLRCSPRSGDLSVYWYQQSLDQGLQFLIQYYNGEERAKGNILERFSAQQFPDLHSELNLSSLELGDSALYFCASSKRTGPNYGYTFGSGTRLTVV.

V is TRBV6-5 and J is TRBJ1-5; 8 bases align to TRBD1. The trim removed 6 bases at V and 7 bases at J, leaving 8 bases unmatched. This CDR3 comprises 14 residues. Germline assignment: CDR1 MNHEY and CDR2 SVGAGI. Here the CDR3 DNA reads TGTGCCAGCAGCAGGACAGGGAAAATCCAGCCCCAGCATTTT. Amino acid sequence: CASSRTGKIQPQHF.

The chain recombines TRBV19 with TRBJ2-7; D remains ambiguous. Germline CDR1 is LNHDA and CDR2 is SQIVND (reference sequence). The V gene lost 8 bases and the J gene lost 4 bases, with 15 bases spanning the gap. The CDR3 is made up of 13 amino acids. CDR3 sequence: CASDPGTGYEQYF. The CDR3 DNA reads TGTGCCAGTGATCCGGGTACGGGTTACGAGCAGTACTTC.

The CDR3 is CASSSGLAGAYEQYF. The CDR3 DNA reads TGTGCCAGCAGCTCCGGACTAGCGGGGGCCTACGAGCAGTACTTC. The chain recombines TRBV7-2 with TRBJ2-7; 13 positions match TRBD2. In germline, CDR1 is SGHTA, CDR2 FQGNSA. This CDR3 region has 15 residues. J gave up 2 bases and V 4 bases, and 2 bases lay outside the gene matches. Based on the CDR3 plus reference TRBV7-2 and TRBJ2-7, the full variable domain is GAGVSQSPSNKVTEKGKDVELRCDPISGHTALYWYRQSLGQGLEFLIYFQGNSAPDKSGLPSDRFSAERTGGSVSTLTIQRTQQEDSAVYLCASSSGLAGAYEQYFGPGTRLTVT.

The J gene is TRBJ2-2, the V gene TRBV7-9; D is perhaps TRBD2 (5 bases). The CDR3 is made up of 12 amino acids. Germline lookup yields CDR1 SEHNR and CDR2 FQNEAQ (reference sequence). The V gene lost 10 bases and the J gene lost 6 bases, with 12 bases spanning the gap. CDR3 sequence (DNA): TGTGCCATTTCAGAGGGTCCCGGGGAGCTGTTTTTT. Translated: CAISEGPGELFF.

This rearrangement joins TRBV7-2 to TRBJ1-2, with TRBD1 matching over 11 bases. Trimming took 3 bases from V and 8 from J; bases not matched to a gene: 5. The CDR3 covers 14 residues. Germline V gene sequence: CDR1 SGHTA, CDR2 FQGNSA. This chain's CDR3 is CASSFRDRGGGYTF. CDR3 sequence (DNA): TGTGCCAGCAGCTTCCGGGACAGGGGGGGAGGCTACACCTTC.

This chain links TRBV4-1 with TRBJ2-1; tentatively, D is TRBD2 (6 bases). Per the germline V gene, CDR1 is MGHRA and CDR2 is YSYEKL. The V end lost 4 bases, the J end lost 0 bases, and 10 bases lay between the germline ends. This CDR3 region has 15 residues. This CDR3 is CASSPHGSSYNEQFF. The CDR3 DNA sequence: TGCGCCAGCAGCCCCCACGGGAGCTCCTACAATGAGCAGTTCTTC.

This clone was detected a few times. One end of the junction does not line up with germline, which may come from a read error. J is TRBJ1-5 and V is TRBV28; the match to TRBD1 covers 8 bases. Germline V gene sequence: CDR1 MDHEN, CDR2 SYDVKM. The CDR3 loop spans 16 amino acids. CDR3 sequence (DNA): TGTGCCAGCAATTTATGGGGACAGGCGAACAATCAGCCCCAGCATTTT. Its translation: CASNLWGQANNQPQHF.

The rearrangement joins TRBV13 to TRBJ2-7; 7 bases fit TRBD1. V shed 3 bases, J shed 3 bases, and the junction held 5 bases outside the gene matches. The germline CDR1 and CDR2 sequences are PRHDT and FYEKMQ (reference sequence). The CDR3 covers 14 residues. In nucleotides, the CDR3 is TGTGCCAGCAGCTTGTGGACAGGCGGCTACGAGCAGTACTTC. Protein product: CASSLWTGGYEQYF. Complete variable domain (other parts from reference TRBV13 and TRBJ2-7): AAGVIQSPRHLIKEKRETATLKCYPIPRHDTVYWYQQGPGQDPQFLISFYEKMQSDKGSIPDRFSAQQFSDYHSELNMSSLELGDSALYFCASSLWTGGYEQYFGPGTRLTVT.

This clone has a single count. The chain recombines TRBV7-9 with TRBJ1-2, with D uncertain. The V and J ends lost 1 base and 3 bases respectively, with 9 bases between them. Germline assignment: CDR1 SEHNR and CDR2 FQNEAQ (reference sequence). The CDR3 is made up of 14 amino acids. The DNA for the CDR3 is TGTGCCAGCAGCTTAGTTGGAGCCCACTATGGCTACACCTTC. It translates to CASSLVGAHYGYTF.

The chain links TRBV6-1 to TRBJ1-6; no definite D call. The CDR3 totals 17 residues. CDR1 MNHNS and CDR2 SASEGT come from the germline V gene. Trimming removed 2 bases from V and 8 bases from J, with 19 bases in between. The CDR3, as DNA: TGTGCCAGCAGTGAACTGCTAGCTGACCCAGCCTATTCACCCCTCCACTTT. Its translation is CASSELLADPAYSPLHF.

The chain combines TRBV9 with TRBJ2-7; 7 bases align to TRBD1. V lost 1 base to trimming and J lost 7 bases; unmatched junction nucleotides: 8. The CDR3 sequence is 14 residues long. The germline V gene has CDR1 SGDLS and CDR2 YYNGEE. The CDR3 DNA follows: TGTGCCAGCAGCGTAACAGGGGCAGGGGGAGAGCAGTACTTC. It specifies CASSVTGAGGEQYF.

This chain connects TRBV3-1 (or the pseudogene TRBV3-2) to TRBJ2-7; TRBD1 is a possible D gene (5 bases). The CDR3 spans 15 residues. Per germline, CDR1 LGHDT and CDR2 YNNKEL (reference sequence). V was clipped by 0 bases and J by 2 bases, with 11 bases between them. CDR3 nucleotides: TGTGCCAGCAGCCAAGATGCAGGGCCAACCTACGAGCAGTACTTC. Translated: CASSQDAGPTYEQYF.

The chain has TRBV7-6 and TRBJ2-2; the match to TRBD2 covers 10 bases. This CDR3 has 16 amino acids. J gave up 6 bases and V 4 bases, and 8 bases lay outside the gene matches. CDR1 is SGHVS, CDR2 FNYEAQ, per germline. The CDR3 protein is CASSSAPTSGSGELFF. CDR3 bases: TGTGCCAGCAGCTCCGCCCCGACTAGCGGGTCCGGGGAGCTGTTTTTT. Looking up the rest from reference TRBV7-6 and TRBJ2-2 gives the full variable domain: GAGVSQSPRYKVTKRGQDVALRCDPISGHVSLYWYRQALGQGPEFLTYFNYEAQQDKSGLPNDRFSAERPEGSISTLTIQRTEQRDSAMYRCASSSAPTSGSGELFFGEGSRLTVL.

The chain couples TRBV27 to TRBJ2-3; 7 bases fit TRBD1. The V segment lost 2 bases and the J segment 5 bases; nucleotides outside the gene matches: 7. The CDR3 loop spans 15 amino acids. CDR1 MNHEY and CDR2 SMNVEV come from the germline V gene (reference sequence). The CDR3 here is CASSLKGGTLDTQYF. CDR3 bases: TGTGCCAGCAGTTTAAAAGGGGGCACTCTAGATACGCAGTATTTT.

CDR3 in amino acids: CASKDRGEPQHF. CDR3 coding DNA: TGTGCCAGTAAGGACAGGGGAGAGCCCCAGCATTTT. This chain connects TRBV19 to TRBJ1-5, with TRBD1 matching 9 bases. V gave up 7 bases and J gave up 8 bases; unmatched junction bases: 3. The length of the CDR3 is 12 residues. Germline V gene sequence: CDR1 LNHDA, CDR2 SQIVND (reference sequence).

The rearrangement uses TRBV14 and TRBJ2-5; 14 nucleotides line up with TRBD2. Germline trimming cut 4 bases from V and 6 bases from J; bases unmatched to any gene: 7. Per germline, CDR1 SGHDN and CDR2 FVKESK. The CDR3 is made up of 16 amino acids. CDR3 protein: CASSLRGLAGEKTQYF. CDR3 DNA sequence: TGTGCCAGCAGCCTCCGGGGACTAGCGGGGGAGAAGACCCAGTACTTC.

This clone has just a few counts. The gene calls are TRBV6-5 and TRBJ1-3, with D possibly matching TRBD1 (5 bases). Germline values: CDR1 MNHEY, CDR2 SVGAGI. The CDR3 runs to 15 residues. Trimming stripped 4 bases from V and 6 bases from J, with 16 bases between. The chain's CDR3 is CASSFNSGLENTIYF. The CDR3 nucleotides are TGTGCCAGCAGTTTCAATTCAGGGTTAGAAAACACCATATATTTT.

This chain uses TRBV28 with TRBJ1-1, with D possibly TRBD1 on 5 matching bases. In germline, CDR1 is MDHEN, CDR2 SYDVKM. The CDR3 has 13 residues. With 3 bases removed from V and 3 bases from J, the gap between germline ends came to 8 bases. CDR3 amino acids: CASSFAGHTEAFF. CDR3 coding DNA: TGTGCCAGCAGTTTCGCGGGGCACACTGAAGCTTTCTTT.

The rearrangement uses TRBV29-1 and TRBJ1-2; D might be TRBD1 (6 bases). Germline loops: CDR1 SQVTM, CDR2 ANQGSEA. The CDR3 is 12 residues long. V lost 2 bases, J lost 8 bases, and 12 bases lay in between. The CDR3 here is CSVESRGDGYTF. CDR3 nucleotide sequence: TGCAGCGTTGAAAGCAGGGGCGACGGCTACACCTTC.